The 27 T cell receptor beta chains reported below all come from one sample, sequenced in a study of T cells in Graves' hyperthyroidism and ophthalmopathy (dated by TCRdb to between 2018 and 2021). Library construction relied on multiplex PCR. Data came from an Illumina HiSeq 2000. The TCR beta CDR3 regions were amplified from RNA transcripts. The first round of RT-PCR for the TCR CDR3 was performed with the HTBI primer set and the Qiagen OneStep RT-PCR kit. The public reads were run again by TCRdb, first through fastp at Q25 and then through MiXCR, and only productive beta chains were kept. Rows are combined by CDR3 protein, so each entry shows the most common genes and DNA. For this sample the table gives about 640,000 distinct CDR3 sequences, of which around 20% were detected only once. Clones ranked in the top ten supply 30% to 40% of the sample. What was sequenced was blood. The receptors were sampled from a man aged 25 to 45 with Graves' ophthalmopathy.

This chain links TRBV28 with TRBJ2-7, with D unclear. Trimming left V 4 bases short and J 7 bases short, with 8 bases between. This CDR3 has 11 residues. CDR1 and CDR2 from the germline V gene are MDHEN and SYDVKM. The CDR3 loop reads CASSYRKEQYF. CDR3 coding DNA: TGTGCCAGCAGTTATCGGAAAGAGCAGTACTTC. The full variable domain, rest sourced from reference TRBV28 and TRBJ2-7, is DVKVTQSSRYLVKRTGEKVFLECVQDMDHENMFWYRQDPGLGLRLIYFSYDVKMKEKGDIPEGYSVSREKKERFSLILESASTNQTSMYLCASSYRKEQYFGPGTRLTVT.

This clonotype has only one observation. The J gene is TRBJ2-7, the V gene TRBV6-1; no clear D. The V end lost 6 bases, the J end lost 3 bases, and 9 bases lay between the germline ends. Germline CDR1 MNHNS, CDR2 SASEGT. The CDR3 contains 12 residues. The CDR3 is CASRDVLYEQYF. For the CDR3, the DNA is TGTGCCAGCAGGGACGTGCTCTACGAGCAGTACTTC.

The V call is TRBV27, the J call TRBJ2-6; D uncertain. The CDR3 extends over 21 amino acids. Trimming shortened V by 0 bases and J by 0 bases, and 21 bases separated the two germline ends. Germline V gene sequence: CDR1 MNHEY, CDR2 SMNVEV (reference sequence). For the CDR3, the DNA is TGTGCCAGCAGTTTATCGTTAGGTTGGGAAACCTCTAGCTCTGGGGCCAACGTCCTGACTTTC. This encodes CASSLSLGWETSSSGANVLTF.

This clonotype was recorded many times. The J gene is TRBJ2-7, the V gene TRBV11-1; TRBD1 matches 10 bases. CDR3 size: 16 residues. CDR1 SGHAT and CDR2 FQDESV come from the germline V gene (reference sequence). V shed 3 bases and J 1 base; nucleotides not matched to a gene: 6. CDR3 DNA sequence: TGTGCCAGCAGCTTCTCCGGGACAGGGGAATCCTACGAGCAGTACTTC. It translates to CASSFSGTGESYEQYF. The full variable domain, in which reference TRBV11-1 and TRBJ2-7 provide the parts outside the CDR3, is EAEVAQSPRYKITEKSQAVAFWCDPISGHATLYWYRQILGQGPELLVQFQDESVVDDSQLPKDRFSAERLKGVDSTLKIQPAELGDSAMYLCASSFSGTGESYEQYFGPGTRLTVT.

The chain recombines TRBV20-1 with TRBJ2-1, with TRBD2 identical over 10 bases. This CDR3 is built from 17 residues. CDR1 and CDR2 from the germline V gene are DFQATT and SNEGSKA (reference sequence). The V gene end was trimmed by 3 bases and the J gene end by 0 bases; junction bases not matched to a gene: 8. The CDR3 DNA is TGCAGTGCTAGGATAAAGCGGGAGGGGGGCTCCTACAATGAGCAGTTCTTC. Encoded protein: CSARIKREGGSYNEQFF.

Note on this clonotype: A much larger clone lies a single base off, so this may be a read error. The J gene is TRBJ2-7, the V gene TRBV5-1; TRBD1 might be the D (6 bases). This CDR3 contains 14 residues. In germline, CDR1 is SGHRS, CDR2 YFSETQ. CDR3 sequence: CAGRVNREYYEQYF. The CDR3, as DNA: TGCGCCGGCAGAGTGAACAGGGAATACTACGAGCAGTACTTC.

This clonotype was counted many times. This chain links TRBV27 with TRBJ2-1; TRBD1 aligns across 9 bases. CDR1 is MNHEY, CDR2 SMNVEV, per germline (reference sequence). The length of the CDR3 is 13 residues. The trim removed 6 bases at V and 8 bases at J, leaving 5 bases unmatched. The CDR3 DNA reads TGTGCCAGCAGGGGACAGGGCCGCGATGAGCAGTTCTTC. It specifies CASRGQGRDEQFF.

The chain couples TRBV6-1 to TRBJ2-2, with 9 bases fitting TRBD2. The germline CDR1 and CDR2 sequences are MNHNS and SASEGT. V was pared by 7 bases and J by 4 bases, with 10 bases of the junction left unmatched. The CDR3 contains 16 residues. CDR3 in amino acids: CASTERGRAITGELFF. CDR3 DNA: TGTGCCAGCACCGAACGCGGGAGGGCCATCACCGGGGAGCTGTTTTTT.

The genes are TRBV7-8 and TRBJ2-5; D is unclear. This CDR3 has 15 amino acids. The V gene lost 5 bases and the J gene lost 4 bases, with 17 bases spanning the gap. Per germline, CDR1 SGHVS and CDR2 FQNEAQ. The CDR3 loop reads CASSNRRPLGETQYF. In DNA, the CDR3 is TGTGCCAGCAGCAACCGTAGGCCCCTCGGAGAGACCCAGTACTTC.

The chain combines TRBV6-2 or TRBV6-3 with TRBJ2-5, with D unclear. This CDR3 region has 13 residues. V dropped 6 bases and J dropped 4 bases, with 12 bases sitting between them. CDR1 is MNHEY, CDR2 SVGEGT, per germline. CDR3 loop: CASSRMSGETQYF. The CDR3 DNA follows: TGTGCCAGCAGCCGCATGTCGGGAGAGACCCAGTACTTC.

This rearrangement joins TRBV5-4 to TRBJ2-7; no firm D call. Deletions cut 1 base from V and 0 bases from J, with 14 bases between. The V gene's germline CDR1 is SGHNT and CDR2 YYREEE (reference sequence). This CDR3 comprises 16 residues. CDR3 amino acids: CASSLIDRADSYEQYF. The CDR3 nucleotides read TGTGCCAGCAGCTTGATAGATCGCGCCGACTCCTACGAGCAGTACTTC.

At least ten counts were recorded for this clonotype. CDR3 nucleotide sequence: TGTGCCTGGAGTGTACAGGGTCTTAGTCAGCCCCAGCATTTT. It translates to CAWSVQGLSQPQHF. The chain joins TRBV30 to TRBJ1-5, with D perhaps TRBD1 (6 bases). Trimming cost V 0 bases and J 6 bases, with 12 bases left between them. Germline CDR1 reads GTSNPN; CDR2 reads SVGIG (reference sequence). The length of the CDR3 is 14 residues.

This clonotype was seen repeatedly, ten times or more. This chain links TRBV5-1 with TRBJ1-1; TRBD1 is a possible D gene (6 bases). The CDR3 is 15 amino acids. V lost 0 bases and J 4 bases, leaving 13 bases between the germline ends. Germline assignment: CDR1 SGHRS and CDR2 YFSETQ. The CDR3 sequence: CASSLEKGVGTEAFF. DNA for the CDR3: TGCGCCAGCAGCTTGGAGAAGGGGGTAGGCACTGAAGCTTTCTTT.

V is TRBV9 and J is TRBJ1-1, with TRBD1 identical over 7 bases. V lost 3 bases to trimming and J lost 1 base; unmatched junction nucleotides: 9. Germline values: CDR1 SGDLS, CDR2 YYNGEE. The CDR3 sequence is 16 residues long. CDR3 in DNA: TGTGCCAGCAGCGAGAAAGGAGGGACAGCGAACACTGAAGCTTTCTTT. This sequence encodes CASSEKGGTANTEAFF.

Many counts were recorded for this clonotype. This rearrangement joins TRBV18 to TRBJ2-7; maybe TRBD1 (6 bases). This CDR3 is built from 14 residues. Trimming cost V 6 bases and J 0 bases, with 12 bases left between them. Germline-derived CDR1 and CDR2 are KGHSH and LQKENI. CDR3 nucleotide sequence: TGTGCCAGCTCCCCAAACAGGGACTCCTACGAGCAGTACTTC. Translation: CASSPNRDSYEQYF.

The chain links TRBV20-1 to TRBJ1-4; possibly TRBD1 for D (6 bases). The CDR3 length is 13 residues. CDR1 is DFQATT, CDR2 SNEGSKA, per germline (reference sequence). V was shortened by 4 bases and J by 7 bases, with 13 bases between the two germline ends. The CDR3 bases are TGCAGTGCTAAGGACAGCTTGGGTGAAAAACTGTTTTTT. Protein product: CSAKDSLGEKLFF.

This clonotype was observed a handful of times. This chain links TRBV20-1 with TRBJ2-7, with a possible D match to TRBD2 (5 bases). The CDR3 sequence is 14 residues long. V lost 6 bases and J lost 0, with 15 bases in between. The V gene's germline CDR1 is DFQATT and CDR2 SNEGSKA (reference sequence). The CDR3 loop reads CSAAQRSSSYEQYF. CDR3 in DNA: TGCAGTGCCGCCCAGCGGTCCAGCTCCTACGAGCAGTACTTC.

The sample holds a few counts of this clonotype. This chain's CDR3 is CASSPQASNYGYTF. In DNA form, the CDR3 reads TGTGCCAGCAGCCCACAGGCTTCTAACTATGGCTACACCTTC. This chain joins TRBV28 and TRBJ1-2; possibly TRBD1 for D (5 bases). CDR1 and CDR2 from the germline V gene are MDHEN and SYDVKM. Trimming stripped 6 bases from V and 0 bases from J, with 11 bases between. The CDR3 has 14 residues.

This clonotype appeared many times. Written as DNA, the CDR3 is TGTGCCAGCAGCCGACAGACCAGCTCCTACAATGAGCAGTTCTTC. Residues: CASSRQTSSYNEQFF. The chain has TRBV11-1 and TRBJ2-1, with a weak D call TRBD1 (5 bases). V lost 5 bases and J lost 0, with 11 bases in between. CDR3 length equals 15 residues. Germline V gene sequence: CDR1 SGHAT, CDR2 FQDESV (reference sequence).

J is TRBJ1-3 and V is TRBV7-2, with D unclear. Trimming removed 6 bases from V and 0 bases from J, with 12 bases in between. The CDR3 is 15 residues long. Looked up from germline, CDR1 is SGHTA and CDR2 is FQGNSA. The CDR3 sequence is CASRNPGSSGNTIYF. The CDR3, as DNA: TGTGCCAGCAGAAACCCAGGCAGCTCTGGAAACACCATATATTTT.

This clonotype occurred many times. The chain carries TRBV20-1 and TRBJ1-2; D is uncertain. This CDR3 has 12 residues. V lost 4 bases to trimming and J lost 4 bases, with 10 bases between them. The germline gives CDR1 DFQATT, CDR2 SNEGSKA (reference sequence). CDR3 sequence reads: CSAIPFSYGYTF. In nucleotides, the CDR3 is TGCAGTGCTATCCCGTTTTCCTATGGCTACACCTTC.

This clonotype was counted between two and nine times. This chain connects TRBV27 to TRBJ2-2; 7 bases align to TRBD2. With 8 bases clipped from V and 5 bases from J, the junction kept 5 bases outside the gene matches. The CDR3 runs to 13 residues. From germline, CDR1 is MNHEY and CDR2 SMNVEV (reference sequence). CDR3 coding DNA: TGTGCCAGCCAACGCGGGGGAACCGGGGAGCTGTTTTTT. Translated: CASQRGGTGELFF.

This clonotype was counted between two and nine times. This chain links TRBV7-9 with TRBJ2-1, with D possibly TRBD2 on 5 matching bases. CDR1 and CDR2 (germline): SEHNR, FQNEAQ (reference sequence). V was shortened by 0 bases and J by 9 bases, with 9 bases between the two germline ends. This CDR3 region has 13 residues. In nucleotides, the CDR3 is TGTGCCAGCAGCTTAGCGGGAGTCAGTGAGCAGTTCTTC. This gives the protein CASSLAGVSEQFF. Variable domain in full (rest from reference TRBV7-9 and TRBJ2-1): DTGVSQNPRHKITKRGQNVTFRCDPISEHNRLYWYRQTLGQGPEFLTYFQNEAQLEKSRLLSDRFSAERPKGSFSTLEIQRTEQGDSAMYLCASSLAGVSEQFFGPGTRLTVL.

This clonotype was recorded many times. The chain links TRBV12-3 or TRBV12-4 to TRBJ2-5, with 12 positions matching TRBD2. CDR3 size: 16 residues. With V trimmed by 5 bases and J by 5 bases, 9 bases remained unmatched. CDR3: CASSRPTSGRRETQYF. CDR3 bases: TGTGCCAGCAGTCGGCCCACTAGCGGGAGGCGGGAGACCCAGTACTTC.

This clonotype was found a few times. V gene TRBV7-9 combines with J gene TRBJ2-1; possible D gene TRBD2, 5 bases. The CDR3 spans 14 residues. Trimming removed 8 bases at V and 5 bases at J, with 16 bases between. CDR1 and CDR2 (germline): SEHNR, FQNEAQ (reference sequence). The CDR3 sequence: CASGMYLEDNEQFF. Here the CDR3 DNA reads TGTGCCAGCGGTATGTACCTGGAGGACAATGAGCAGTTCTTC.

There are many counts of this clonotype. The chain recombines TRBV28 with TRBJ2-1; TRBD2 is a possible D gene (5 bases). Germline V CDR1 and CDR2: MDHEN, SYDVKM. This CDR3 comprises 14 residues. With 7 bases removed from V and 5 bases from J, the gap between germline ends came to 15 bases. The CDR3 region has the DNA TGTGCCAGCACTAGCCCCACGCGGAACAATGAGCAGTTCTTC. Residues: CASTSPTRNNEQFF.

The genes are TRBV12-3 or TRBV12-4 and TRBJ2-7, with D perhaps TRBD1 (5 bases). V shed 2 bases and J shed 3 bases, with 11 bases lying between them. CDR3 length equals 14 residues. The CDR3 spells CASSLNAGFYEQYF. CDR3 nucleotide sequence: TGTGCCAGCAGTTTAAATGCAGGGTTCTACGAGCAGTACTTC.